This TCR beta chain was captured in a study of Graves' ophthalmopathy and Graves' hyperthyroidism. Hyperthyroidism in these 18- to 65-year-old patients was newly diagnosed, lasting under 2 months. Other autoimmune diseases, uncontrolled infections, pregnancy or lactation excluded patients from enrollment. For this clonotype: The antigen is unknown.

RNA transcripts were the template, and TCR beta CDR3 regions were amplified from them. A first-round RT-PCR used HTBI primers, followed by a second-round multiplex PCR. Using its own MiXCR run on the multiplex PCR reads, TCRdb lists one record per CDR3 protein. The sample lists about 590,000 distinct CDR3 sequences; 39% were seen once. From germline, CDR1 is DFQATT and CDR2 SNEGSKA (reference sequence). The CDR3 is 13 amino acids. The V gene end was trimmed by 5 bases and the J gene end by 5 bases; junction bases not matched to a gene: 4. General study results and limits: Most clonotypes expanded in thyroid above 0.001 frequency were present in blood too. Ophthalmopathy cases were distinguished from stable hyperthyroidism by a 13-signature model, reaching around 88% sensitivity and approximately 83% specificity.

This sequence joins TRBV20-1 and TRBJ2-5, with TRBD2 matching over 11 bases. The sequence derives from an adult man with Graves' hyperthyroidism. Material for sequencing was peripheral blood or thyroid tissue (not recorded which). This CDR3 is CSAVAGGVETQYF. The CDR3 bases are TGCAGTGCTGTAGCGGGAGGGGTGGAGACCCAGTACTTC.